The next 14 T cell receptor beta chains were all read from a single sample in a study of CD8+ T cells in alopecia areata. Treatment in this sample: oral pan-JAK inhibitor, 5-10 mg twice daily. cDNA prepared by RNA extraction and subsequent reverse transcription served as the template for sequencing. This table comes from immunoSEQ multiplex PCR, and its TCRdb copy is limited to in-frame clones, with some not included. Counted here are about 200,000 clones, nearly 60% occurring once; the ten biggest clones make up 5.5%. The sequences come from CD4+ T cells sorted from blood, collected at week 24, from a patient treated with tofacitinib. The source of these receptors is a human donor with alopecia areata.

A remark on this clone: This sample includes further DNA sequences coding for the same CDR3. The chain combines TRBV7-2 with TRBJ2-7; D is unclear. The CDR3 has 14 residues. V lost 0 bases to trimming and J lost 2 bases, with 8 bases between them. Germline V gene sequence: CDR1 SGHTA, CDR2 FQGNSA. The CDR3 bases are TGTGCCAGCAGCTTAGCGAAGGGCCCCTACGAGCAGTACTTC. Residues: CASSLAKGPYEQYF.

The chain links TRBV4-3 to TRBJ2-7, with TRBD2 matching 12 bases. From germline, CDR1 is LGHNA and CDR2 YSLEER. This CDR3 region has 16 residues. With 2 bases clipped from V and 4 bases from J, the junction kept 6 bases outside the gene matches. The CDR3 loop is CASSQMRLAGVYEQYF. In nucleotides, the CDR3 is TGCGCCAGCAGCCAAATGCGACTAGCGGGAGTGTACGAGCAGTACTTC.

The chain is built from TRBV5-1 and TRBJ2-1, with D perhaps TRBD2 (6 bases). CDR1 is SGHRS, CDR2 YFSETQ, per germline. Trimming took 4 bases from V and 4 from J, leaving 18 bases between them. The CDR3 is made up of 16 amino acids. CDR3 sequence: CASSPEFAGNYNEQFF. In nucleotides, the CDR3 is TGCGCCAGCAGCCCTGAGTTCGCGGGGAATTACAATGAGCAGTTCTTC.

The CDR3 sequence is CASSLVGINEQFF. Here the CDR3 DNA reads TGTGCCAGCAGCTTAGTGGGCATCAATGAGCAGTTCTTC. This chain connects TRBV7-2 to TRBJ2-1; D gene ambiguous. Germline assignment: CDR1 SGHTA and CDR2 FQGNSA. The CDR3 has 13 amino acids. V was pared by 1 base and J by 6 bases, with 7 bases between. Full variable domain (missing parts from reference TRBV7-2 and TRBJ2-1): GAGVSQSPSNKVTEKGKDVELRCDPISGHTALYWYRQSLGQGLEFLIYFQGNSAPDKSGLPSDRFSAERTGGSVSTLTIQRTQQEDSAVYLCASSLVGINEQFFGPGTRLTVL.

The chain employs TRBV4-1 and TRBJ2-5; D uncertain. Germline V gene lookup returns CDR1 MGHRA and CDR2 YSYEKL. The CDR3 runs 12 residues. The V end lost 3 bases, the J end lost 5 bases, and 7 bases lay between the germline ends. The CDR3 DNA sequence: TGCGCCAGCAGCCATACACCGGAGACCCAGTACTTC. Protein sequence: CASSHTPETQYF.

This clone appeared a single time. This chain uses TRBV6-5 with TRBJ1-1; D ambiguous. V dropped 5 bases and J dropped 7 bases, with 11 bases sitting between them. The CDR3 is 12 residues long. Germline loops: CDR1 MNHEY, CDR2 SVGAGI. The CDR3 here is CASSRGQYEAFF. DNA for the CDR3: TGTGCCAGCAGTCGAGGGCAGTATGAAGCTTTCTTT.

The chain combines TRBV2 with TRBJ2-5; D might be TRBD2 (5 bases). This CDR3 is built from 15 residues. V lost 4 bases and J 4 bases, leaving 16 bases between the germline ends. CDR1 is SNHLY and CDR2 is FYNNEI in the germline V gene. CDR3 loop: CASSGTLRASETQYF. The DNA of the CDR3 is TGTGCCAGCAGTGGAACGCTGCGGGCCTCAGAGACCCAGTACTTC.

The DNA of the CDR3 is TGTGCCAGCGCCAGGGGTGCCGGGGAGCTGTTTTTT. It codes for CASARGAGELFF. The gene calls are TRBV9 and TRBJ2-2, with D possibly matching TRBD1 (6 bases). Germline CDR1 and CDR2: SGDLS and YYNGEE. Between the trimmed V and J ends, which lost 7 bases and 6 bases, there was a span of 10 bases. This CDR3 contains 12 residues.

This clone appeared a few times. This chain links TRBV23-1 with TRBJ2-5, with TRBD1 matching over 8 bases. TRBV23-1 is an ORF for which the function is uncertain. The CDR3 is 18 residues long. After removal of 2 bases from V and 4 bases from J, the junction contained 15 bases not matched to a gene. The CDR3 spells CASSQLPQGAALGETQYF. The CDR3 DNA follows: TGCGCCAGCAGTCAACTCCCCCAGGGGGCAGCGTTAGGAGAGACCCAGTACTTC.

The genes are TRBV20-1 and TRBJ2-2; no definite D call. Germline CDR1 and CDR2: DFQATT and SNEGSKA (reference sequence). V shed 2 bases and J shed 5 bases, with 3 bases lying between them. This CDR3 has 11 amino acids. CDR3 DNA sequence: TGCAGTGCTAGACTTACCGGGGAGCTGTTTTTT. This sequence encodes CSARLTGELFF.

The genes are TRBV20-1 and TRBJ2-5, with D perhaps assigned TRBD1 or TRBD2 (5 bases each). V was clipped by 6 bases and J by 4 bases, with 9 bases between them. Germline CDR1 and CDR2: DFQATT and SNEGSKA (reference sequence). The CDR3 length is 11 residues. CDR3 sequence reads: CSARGVETQYF. CDR3 coding DNA: TGCAGTGCCCGAGGGGTAGAGACCCAGTACTTC.

This chain connects TRBV5-1 to TRBJ2-7; TRBD1 matches at 7 bases. CDR1 is SGHRS and CDR2 is YFSETQ in the germline V gene. Trimming took 4 bases from V and 6 from J; bases not matched to a gene: 4. The CDR3 is 12 amino acids. CDR3 residues: CASSVGTAEQYF. CDR3 nucleotide sequence: TGCGCCAGCAGCGTCGGGACAGCCGAGCAGTACTTC.

The rearrangement uses TRBV5-1 and TRBJ1-1; D is unresolved. CDR3 length equals 13 residues. V was pared by 3 bases and J by 11 bases, with 17 bases between. Germline CDR1 SGHRS, CDR2 YFSETQ. Here the CDR3 DNA reads TGCGCCAGCAGCTCAGATTTACCCGTGAGTGCTTTCTTT. Translating it yields CASSSDLPVSAFF.

The chain links TRBV10-3 to TRBJ1-1; TRBD1 aligns across 11 bases. J was trimmed by 6 bases and V by 4 bases; bases with no gene match: 7. The CDR3 has 15 amino acids. Germline V lookup: CDR1 ENHRY, CDR2 SYGVKD. The DNA for the CDR3 is TGTGCCATCAGTGCGTCCCCGGGACAGGGGGCTGAAGCTTTCTTT. This encodes CAISASPGQGAEAFF.